This entry concerns a single T cell receptor (beta chain). Its antigen is undetermined. Within the sample, other DNA sequences also encode this same CDR3. The source of the sample is a study of shared clonotypes between healthy human individuals. Study-wide background: Per donor, three plates held CD4 naive cells, three held CD4 memory, two held CD8 naive and one held CD8 memory.

On sorted subsets, replicate PCRs used 200 to 250 ng DNA, or about 30,000 T cell genomes. Only in-frame clones appear in the TCRdb table, and some are missing; sequencing was by immunoSEQ multiplex PCR. The sample holds about 2 million clones, 85% to 95% seen once. CDR3 length equals 13 residues. Germline-derived CDR1 and CDR2 are SGHRS and YFSETQ. V lost 4 bases to trimming and J lost 1 base, with 8 bases between them. Study-wide points: Some clonotypes were shared by all four sorted-subset donors, while others were not shared. The non-shared ones had lower generation probabilities than the shared ones.

Sequencing input: naive CD4+ T cells sorted from blood. The subset is: CD45RA+ positively selected. The clonotype was recovered from a man aged 18 to 29 in good health. This chain connects TRBV5-1 to TRBJ2-5; D is uncertain. The CDR3 DNA reads TGCGCCAGCAGCCGTGACGGCCAAGAGACCCAGTACTTC. Protein: CASSRDGQETQYF.